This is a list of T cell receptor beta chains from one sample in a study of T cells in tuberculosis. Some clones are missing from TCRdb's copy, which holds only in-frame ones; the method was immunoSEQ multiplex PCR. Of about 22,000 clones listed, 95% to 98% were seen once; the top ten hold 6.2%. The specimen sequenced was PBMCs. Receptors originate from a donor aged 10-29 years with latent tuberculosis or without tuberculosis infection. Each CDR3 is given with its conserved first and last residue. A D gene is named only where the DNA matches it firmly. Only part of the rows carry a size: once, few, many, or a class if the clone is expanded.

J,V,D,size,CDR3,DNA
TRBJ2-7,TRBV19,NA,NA,CASTTTSSYEQYF,TGTGCCAGTACCACGACTAGCTCCTACGAGCAGTACTTC
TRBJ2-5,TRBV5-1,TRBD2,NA,CASSTGTSGVQETQYF,TGCGCCAGCAGCACCGGGACTAGCGGAGTTCAAGAGACCCAGTACTTC
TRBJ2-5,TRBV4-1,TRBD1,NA,CASSQGTGAWQETQYF,TGCGCCAGCAGCCAAGGAACAGGGGCTTGGCAAGAGACCCAGTACTTC
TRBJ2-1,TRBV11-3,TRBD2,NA,CASSLRTSGRPGFF,TGTGCCAGCAGCCTTAGGACTAGCGGGAGACCGGGGTTCTTC
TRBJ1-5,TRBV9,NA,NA,CASSVGGGNQPQHF,TGTGCCAGCAGCGTGGGGGGTGGCAATCAGCCCCAGCATTTT
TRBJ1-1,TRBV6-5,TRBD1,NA,CASSPGTATEAFF,TGTGCCAGCTCCCCTGGGACAGCCACTGAAGCTTTCTTT
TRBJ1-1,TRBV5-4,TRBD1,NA,CASSLAGTGTEAFF,TGTGCCAGCAGCTTGGCCGGGACAGGGACTGAAGCTTTCTTT
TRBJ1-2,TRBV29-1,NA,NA,CSAPTGNYGYTF,TGCAGCGCCCCTACAGGGAACTATGGCTACACCTTC
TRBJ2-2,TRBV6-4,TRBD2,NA,CASSGGDTGELFF,TGTGCCAGCAGCGGGGGGGACACCGGGGAGCTGTTTTTT
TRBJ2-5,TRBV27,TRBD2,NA,CASSLATSGRGETQYF,TGTGCCAGCAGTTTAGCGACTAGCGGGCGGGGGGAGACCCAGTACTTC
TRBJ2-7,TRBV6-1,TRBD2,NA,CASSEGTSGSYEQYF,TGTGCCAGCAGTGAAGGGACTAGCGGCTCCTACGAGCAGTACTTC
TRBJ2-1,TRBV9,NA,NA,CASTPEAASYNEQFF,TGTGCCAGCACCCCAGAAGCGGCCTCCTACAATGAGCAGTTCTTC
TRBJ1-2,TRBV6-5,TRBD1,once,CASSSGGTYGYTF,TGTGCCAGCAGTTCAGGGGGCACGTATGGCTACACCTTC
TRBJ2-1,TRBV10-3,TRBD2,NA,CAIGTSGGADEQFF,TGTGCCATCGGCACTAGCGGGGGGGCCGATGAGCAGTTCTTC
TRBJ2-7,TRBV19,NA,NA,CASSTSGYEQYF,TGTGCCAGTAGTACCAGCGGCTACGAGCAGTACTTC
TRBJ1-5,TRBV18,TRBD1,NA,CASSPDRASPQHF,TGTGCCAGCTCACCGGACAGGGCGTCGCCCCAGCATTTT
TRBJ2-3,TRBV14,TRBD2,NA,CASSQEQRGPTDTQYF,TGTGCCAGCAGCCAAGAACAGCGGGGGCCCACAGATACGCAGTATTTT
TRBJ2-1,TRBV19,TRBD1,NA,CASSPDSSQGNIAYNEQFF,TGTGCCAGTAGTCCTGATAGCTCACAGGGGAATATTGCCTACAATGAGCAGTTCTTC
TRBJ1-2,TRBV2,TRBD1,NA,CASIWTGVSDGYTF,TGTGCCAGCATTTGGACAGGGGTCTCGGATGGCTACACCTTC
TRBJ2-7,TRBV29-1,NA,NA,CSVEDLEGVEQYF,TGCAGCGTTGAAGATTTAGAGGGGGTCGAGCAGTACTTC
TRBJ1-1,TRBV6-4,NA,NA,CASRLWAGTEAFF,TGTGCCAGCCGCCTTTGGGCAGGCACTGAAGCTTTCTTT
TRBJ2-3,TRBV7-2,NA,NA,CASSLARGFSDTQYF,TGTGCCAGCAGCTTAGCACGGGGTTTCTCAGATACGCAGTATTTT
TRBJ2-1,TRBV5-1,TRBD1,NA,CASSLARTGGNEQFF,TGCGCCAGCAGCTTGGCGAGGACAGGGGGCAATGAGCAGTTCTTC
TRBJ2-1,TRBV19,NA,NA,CASLPTRSSYNEQFF,TGTGCTAGCTTACCGACCCGAAGCTCCTACAATGAGCAGTTCTTC
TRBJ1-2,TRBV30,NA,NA,CAWSPTGKANYGYTF,TGTGCCTGGAGTCCCACAGGAAAAGCTAACTATGGCTACACCTTC
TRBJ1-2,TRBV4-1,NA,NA,CASSQDRVGYTF,TGCGCCAGCAGCCAAGACAGGGTTGGCTACACCTTC
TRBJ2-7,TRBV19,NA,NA,CASSIVGIGGYEQYF,TGTGCCAGTAGTATAGTGGGTATCGGGGGCTACGAGCAGTACTTC
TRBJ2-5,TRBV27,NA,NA,CASSLYWGGETQYF,TGTGCCAGCAGTTTATACTGGGGAGGCGAGACCCAGTACTTC
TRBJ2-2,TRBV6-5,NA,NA,CASSPTENTGELFF,TGTGCCAGCAGCCCGACAGAGAACACCGGGGAGCTGTTTTTT
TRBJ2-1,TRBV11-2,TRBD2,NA,CASSTPRGRAYNEQFF,TGTGCCAGCAGTACCCCTCGAGGGAGGGCCTACAATGAGCAGTTCTTC
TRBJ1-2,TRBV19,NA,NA,CASSDPGGPYGYTF,TGTGCCAGTAGTGATCCGGGAGGGCCCTATGGCTACACCTTC
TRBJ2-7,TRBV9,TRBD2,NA,CASSGTSSYIEQYF,TGTGCCAGCAGCGGGACTAGCTCTTATATCGAGCAGTACTTC
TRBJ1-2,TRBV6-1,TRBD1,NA,CASSENWTGRNYGYTF,TGTGCCAGCAGTGAAAACTGGACAGGACGGAACTATGGCTACACCTTC
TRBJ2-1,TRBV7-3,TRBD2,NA,CASSLRAGGVKFF,TGTGCCAGCAGCTTAAGAGCGGGGGGAGTTAAGTTCTTC
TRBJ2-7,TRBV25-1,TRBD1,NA,CASSEGVGDRGDEQYF,TGTGCCAGCAGTGAAGGAGTTGGGGACAGGGGAGACGAGCAGTACTTC
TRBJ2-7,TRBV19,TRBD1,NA,CASSIRDRGGEAYEQYF,TGTGCCAGTAGTATCCGGGACAGGGGGGGAGAGGCCTACGAGCAGTACTTC
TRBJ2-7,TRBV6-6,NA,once,CASSYGTSEQYF,TGTGCCAGCAGTTATGGGACATCCGAGCAGTACTTC
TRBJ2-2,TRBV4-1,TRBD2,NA,CASSQVRTSKRSNTGELFF,TGCGCCAGCAGCCAGGTCCGGACTAGCAAGAGATCGAACACCGGGGAGCTGTTTTTT
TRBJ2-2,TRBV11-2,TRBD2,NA,CASSRRPSGGQTGELFF,TGTGCCAGCAGCCGACGCCCCTCGGGGGGGCAGACCGGGGAGCTGTTTTTT
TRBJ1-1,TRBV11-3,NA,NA,CASSAGTALTEAFF,TGTGCCAGCAGCGCGGGGACGGCTTTAACTGAAGCTTTCTTT
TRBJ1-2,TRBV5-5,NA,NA,CASSLSAARANYGYTF,TGTGCCAGCAGCTTGTCAGCGGCGAGAGCTAACTATGGCTACACCTTC
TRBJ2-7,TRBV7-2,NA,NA,CASSESAGPVWEQYF,TGTGCCAGCAGCGAATCGGCGGGGCCAGTGTGGGAGCAGTACTTC
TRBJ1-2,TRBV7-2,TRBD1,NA,CASSFQGARGYTF,TGTGCCAGCAGCTTTCAGGGGGCTCGCGGCTACACCTTC
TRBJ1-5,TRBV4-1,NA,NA,CASSQGGGTLSNQPQHF,TGCGCCAGCAGCCAAGGGGGGGGGACTCTTAGCAATCAGCCCCAGCATTTT
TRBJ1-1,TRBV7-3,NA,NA,CASSPDSASEAFF,TGTGCCAGCAGCCCCGACAGTGCTTCAGAAGCTTTCTTT
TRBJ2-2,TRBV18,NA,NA,CASSPQVGGELFF,TGTGCCAGCTCACCCCAGGTGGGCGGGGAGCTGTTTTTT
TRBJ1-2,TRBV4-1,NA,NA,CASSPPDAQRNYGYTF,TGCGCCAGCAGCCCTCCAGATGCCCAGCGTAACTATGGCTACACCTTC
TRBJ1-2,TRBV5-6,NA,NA,CASSFKPGSYGYTF,TGTGCCAGCAGCTTCAAACCGGGATCCTATGGCTACACCTTC
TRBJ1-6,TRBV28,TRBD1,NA,CASIGDRKYSPLHF,TGTGCCAGTATAGGGGACAGAAAATATTCACCCCTCCACTTT
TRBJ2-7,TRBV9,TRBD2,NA,CASSVGAGGGYEQYF,TGTGCCAGCAGCGTAGGCGCGGGGGGGGGCTACGAGCAGTACTTC
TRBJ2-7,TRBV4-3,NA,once,CASSQAQGRMNEQYF,TGCGCCAGCAGCCAAGCACAGGGAAGGATGAACGAGCAGTACTTC